These 4 T cell receptor beta chains share one sample of origin, sequenced in a study of regulatory T cells in long-lasting Graves disease. Construction of TCR beta libraries relied on iRepertoire HTBI primers and on Arm-PCR targeting CDR3 regions. A single record per CDR3 protein comes from TCRdb applying MiXCR to the multiplex PCR reads. The sample consists of 350,000 to 450,000 distinct CDR3 sequences, 12% of them appearing once. Regarding time point: newly diagnosed GD, antithyroid drugs for less than 3 months. There was RNA extracted from PBMCs, and the TCR library was made from it. This sample also appeared in a second study, on T cells in Graves' hyperthyroidism and ophthalmopathy.

The specimen was peripheral blood mononuclear cells (PBMCs), collected at new diagnosis, from a patient treated with antithyroid drugs. The receptors originated from a woman under 30 with Graves disease.

This clonotype has more than one count but fewer than ten. V usage is TRBV28 and J usage is TRBJ2-1; TRBD2 aligns across 10 bases. This CDR3 region has 20 residues. V was clipped by 9 bases and J by 4 bases; unmatched bases: 24. Germline values: CDR1 MDHEN, CDR2 SYDVKM. The CDR3 is CARSHWGPGLAPSGYNEQFF. CDR3 nucleotides: TGTGCCAGGAGTCACTGGGGCCCGGGACTAGCGCCATCAGGTTACAATGAGCAGTTCTTC.

This clonotype has a count of ten or more. CDR3 bases: TGTGCCAGCAGTGAAGGGCCCACAGGGGACCTTCACTATGGCTACACCTTC. Protein: CASSEGPTGDLHYGYTF. This rearrangement joins TRBV6-1 to TRBJ1-2, with 7 nucleotides matching TRBD1. CDR3 length equals 17 residues. V shed 1 base, J shed 3 bases, and the junction held 11 bases outside the gene matches. Germline assignment: CDR1 MNHNS and CDR2 SASEGT.

This clonotype was recorded at least ten times. The genes are TRBV7-8 and TRBJ2-7; D gene uncertain. V was cut by 5 bases and J by 3 bases, with 17 bases left in between. CDR3 length equals 15 residues. Per the germline V gene, CDR1 is SGHVS and CDR2 is FQNEAQ. CDR3 protein: CASSQEALINYEQYF. The CDR3 coding sequence is TGTGCCAGCAGCCAAGAAGCCCTGATAAACTACGAGCAGTACTTC.

This clonotype was observed many times. The chain uses TRBV12-3 or TRBV12-4 and TRBJ2-7; D gene unclear. This CDR3 is built from 13 residues. V was shortened by 4 bases and J by 3 bases, with 10 bases between the two germline ends. CDR3: CASSSERYYEQYF. The CDR3 DNA sequence: TGTGCCAGCAGTTCTGAGAGATACTACGAGCAGTACTTC.